This T cell receptor beta chain comes out of a study of Graves' ophthalmopathy and Graves' hyperthyroidism. This CDR3 comprises 16 residues. Germline V gene sequence: CDR1 MNHEY, CDR2 SMNVEV (reference sequence). Trimming stripped 4 bases from V and 6 bases from J, with 21 bases between. Study-wide results and limits: A majority of expanded thyroid clonotypes exceeding 0.001 frequency were likewise present in blood.

Amplified TCR beta CDR3 regions were obtained using RNA transcripts as template. HTBI primers primed a first-round RT-PCR, and a second-round multiplex PCR followed. TCRdb analysed the multiplex PCR reads with MiXCR anew, one entry per CDR3 protein. The data contain around 400,000 distinct CDR3 sequences, 15% to 20% of them singletons. Concerning this clonotype itself: Its specificity is unknown.

Specimen: peripheral blood. The sequence came from a woman aged 18-29 years with Graves' ophthalmopathy. The V call is TRBV27, the J call TRBJ1-1; D remains ambiguous. DNA for the CDR3: TGTGCCAGCAGTTCCACCTGGGCAGGAGGGTGGGCTGAAGCTTTCTTT. Its translation is CASSSTWAGGWAEAFF.